Listed here are 21 T cell receptor beta chains from one sample, sequenced in a study of blood T cells in healthy people across ages. Primed by a sample-barcoded 5' primer and a J-beta primer mix, a second PCR proceeded for 7 to 11 cycles. TCRdb re-called the 5' RACE reads with MiXCR, one entry per CDR3 protein. The top ten hold less than 0.85% of the sample, which has more than 900,000 distinct CDR3 sequences, almost 25% seen once. The sample was also reused in another study, on T cells of mothers and their children.

Sequenced sample: blood. The receptors derive from a girl aged 2-9 years in good health.

This clonotype has only a few counts. The chain carries TRBV7-9 and TRBJ2-5; TRBD1 matches at 10 bases. Trimming took 5 bases from V and 5 from J; bases not matched to a gene: 14. The CDR3 is made up of 17 amino acids. CDR1 is SEHNR and CDR2 is FQNEAQ in the germline V gene (reference sequence). Here the CDR3 reads CASSGGRQGARIETQYF. The CDR3 DNA reads as TGTGCCAGCAGCGGAGGCCGACAGGGGGCGCGGATTGAGACCCAGTACTTC.

This clonotype came up a few times. The chain carries TRBV19 and TRBJ2-3, with D possibly called TRBD1 or TRBD2 (6 bases each). CDR3 length: 15 amino acids. V dropped 10 bases and J dropped 2 bases, with 19 bases sitting between them. The germline V gene has CDR1 LNHDA and CDR2 SQIVND (reference sequence). CDR3 region: CATTEGGPLTDTQYF. The CDR3, as DNA: TGTGCCACCACGGAGGGGGGCCCCCTCACAGATACGCAGTATTTT.

This clonotype was detected a few times. This chain connects TRBV20-1 to TRBJ2-7, with TRBD2 matching over 7 bases. The germline gives CDR1 DFQATT, CDR2 SNEGSKA (reference sequence). V was pared by 1 base and J by 1 base, with 19 bases of the junction left unmatched. CDR3 length: 19 amino acids. CDR3: CSARGKVGAGRVQSYEQYF. In DNA form, the CDR3 reads TGCAGTGCTAGAGGGAAGGTTGGGGCGGGGAGGGTTCAATCCTACGAGCAGTACTTC.

This clonotype was seen a handful of times. The chain has TRBV9 and TRBJ1-5; perhaps TRBD1 as D (6 bases). V gave up 0 bases and J gave up 3 bases, with 13 bases separating them. The CDR3 consists of 16 residues. The germline V gene encodes CDR1 SGDLS and CDR2 YYNGEE. CDR3 sequence (DNA): TGTGCCAGCAGCGTAGCTGCAGGGGTAGACAATCAGCCCCAGCATTTT. Protein: CASSVAAGVDNQPQHF.

The rearrangement uses TRBV29-1 and TRBJ2-1, with D tentatively TRBD1 (5 bases). CDR3 size: 14 residues. V was cut by 4 bases and J by 6 bases, with 16 bases left in between. Germline lookup yields CDR1 SQVTM and CDR2 ANQGSEA. This chain's CDR3 is CSVVLARQGNEQFF. CDR3 DNA: TGCAGCGTTGTTTTGGCACGGCAGGGCAATGAGCAGTTCTTC.

This clonotype was observed a few times. The chain joins TRBV10-1 to TRBJ2-1, with 9 positions matching TRBD2. J lost 9 bases, V lost 4 bases, and 4 bases had no gene match. Germline V lookup: CDR1 WNHNN, CDR2 SYGVQD (reference sequence). This CDR3 has 13 amino acids. CDR3 region: CASSGSGSSEQFF. Here the CDR3 DNA reads TGCGCCAGCAGTGGTAGCGGGAGTAGTGAGCAGTTCTTC.

In the case of this clonotype: Mismatch with germline at one junction end may stem from a read error. This chain uses TRBV7-2 with TRBJ2-3, with TRBD1 matching over 8 bases. This CDR3 has 15 residues. Germline V gene lookup returns CDR1 SGHTA and CDR2 FQGNSA. This CDR3 reads CAGSSPGQGRNTQYF. Written as DNA, the CDR3 is TGTGCCGGCAGCTCACCCGGACAGGGAAGAAATACGCAGTATTTT.

Points on this clonotype: A read error is likely, as this CDR3 ends without the conserved phenylalanine or tryptophan. This chain links TRBV7-2 with TRBJ2-7; weak D call: TRBD1 (6 bases). CDR3 length: 13 amino acids. Germline CDR1 is SGHTA and CDR2 is FQGNSA. V gave up 6 bases and J gave up 3 bases, with 12 bases separating them. The CDR3 sequence: CASSPDRIYEQYL. In DNA, the CDR3 is TGTGCCAGCAGTCCTGACAGGATCTACGAGCAGTACCTC.

In this sample, this clonotype turned up a few times. The rearrangement uses TRBV27 and TRBJ1-1; 11 bases are a match to TRBD1. The CDR3 has 13 amino acids. V shed 8 bases and J 6 bases; nucleotides not matched to a gene: 5. Germline V lookup: CDR1 MNHEY, CDR2 SMNVEV (reference sequence). The CDR3 loop reads CASARGQGAEAFF. The DNA of the CDR3 is TGTGCCAGCGCCCGGGGACAGGGGGCTGAAGCTTTCTTT.

This sequence joins TRBV20-1 and TRBJ2-1, with TRBD2 matching 10 bases. The CDR3 totals 18 residues. V lost 0 bases, J lost 0 bases, and 8 bases stayed unmatched. Looked up from germline, CDR1 is DFQATT and CDR2 is SNEGSKA (reference sequence). The CDR3 is CSARDPLIAGGSYNEQFF. DNA of the CDR3: TGCAGTGCTAGAGACCCACTTATAGCGGGAGGCTCCTACAATGAGCAGTTCTTC.

This clonotype was seen a handful of times. The chain has TRBV27 and TRBJ2-7; unclear D gene. The CDR3 runs 13 residues. Germline lookup yields CDR1 MNHEY and CDR2 SMNVEV (reference sequence). Trimming removed 1 base at V and 6 bases at J, with 10 bases between. CDR3 DNA: TGTGCCAGCAGTTTATTCAAGGGTTCCGAGCAGTACTTC. Protein: CASSLFKGSEQYF.

This clonotype was counted only a few times. The chain couples TRBV9 to TRBJ2-7; tentatively, D is TRBD2 (6 bases). This CDR3 spans 16 amino acids. The V end was cut by 0 bases, the J end by 5 bases, with 18 bases between. In germline, CDR1 is SGDLS, CDR2 YYNGEE. In DNA form, the CDR3 reads TGTGCCAGCAGCGTAGACTCGTGGGCGGGGAGCAACGAGCAGTACTTC. This gives the protein CASSVDSWAGSNEQYF. Based on the CDR3 plus reference TRBV9 and TRBJ2-7, the full variable domain is DSGVTQTPKHLITATGQRVTLRCSPRSGDLSVYWYQQSLDQGLQFLIQYYNGEERAKGNILERFSAQQFPDLHSELNLSSLELGDSALYFCASSVDSWAGSNEQYFGPGTRLTVT.

The chain links TRBV12-3 or TRBV12-4 to TRBJ2-1, with D possibly being TRBD1 or TRBD2 (5 bases each). CDR3 length: 13 amino acids. The V end was cut by 5 bases, the J end by 11 bases, with 16 bases between. DNA of the CDR3: TGTGCCAGCAGTCCCGGGACCCGGTGGAAGCAGTTCTTC. It codes for CASSPGTRWKQFF.

This clonotype was picked up many times. CDR3 nucleotides: TGTGCCAGCAGTCGGGGCAGCCAAGAGACCCAGTACTTC. This translates into CASSRGSQETQYF. V gene TRBV6-2 or TRBV6-3 combines with J gene TRBJ2-5, with D perhaps assigned TRBD1 or TRBD2 (5 bases each). V was pared by 5 bases and J by 1 base, with 8 bases between. Germline CDR1 is MNHEY and CDR2 is SVGEGT. This CDR3 comprises 13 residues.

This clonotype was counted only a few times. V usage is TRBV12-3 or TRBV12-4 and J usage is TRBJ2-4, with 8 bases fitting TRBD1. CDR3 length: 16 residues. The V gene end was trimmed by 2 bases and the J gene end by 10 bases; junction bases not matched to a gene: 13. The CDR3 DNA sequence: TGTGCCAGCAGTTTAACAGAGCAGGGGGCCTCCGGGATTCAGTACTTC. Protein: CASSLTEQGASGIQYF.

This clonotype appeared a few times. The V and J genes are TRBV7-3 and TRBJ2-5, with D possibly matching TRBD2 (6 bases). The end of the DNA aligns better with TRBJ2-1, so the J call may be wrong. CDR3 length: 15 residues. Germline assignment: CDR1 SGHTA and CDR2 FQGTGA. The CDR3 spells CASSLWPGEGNEQFF. The CDR3 region has the DNA TGTGCCAGCAGCTTGTGGCCGGGAGAGGGCAATGAGCAGTTCTTC.

This clonotype occurred many times. The chain links TRBV29-1 to TRBJ2-4; no firm D call. This CDR3 has 12 residues. Per germline, CDR1 SQVTM and CDR2 ANQGSEA. CDR3 sequence reads: CSVDLAKNIQYF. The DNA of the CDR3 is TGCAGTGTGGATCTAGCCAAAAACATTCAGTACTTC.

This clonotype was seen a handful of times. The rearrangement links TRBV6-1 to TRBJ2-3; D possibly corresponds to TRBD1 (6 bases). The V gene's germline CDR1 is MNHNS and CDR2 SASEGT. Trimming removed 4 bases at V and 1 base at J, with 21 bases between. This CDR3 is 18 amino acids long. The chain's CDR3 is CASSANKIRGLGTDTQYF. DNA for the CDR3: TGTGCCAGCAGTGCGAATAAGATCAGGGGCCTTGGCACAGATACGCAGTATTTT.

This clonotype was counted only a few times. This chain connects TRBV5-1 to TRBJ2-1, with D possibly called TRBD1 or TRBD2 (5 bases each). The CDR3 covers 17 residues. Germline V gene sequence: CDR1 SGHRS, CDR2 YFSETQ. V shed 4 bases and J shed 2 bases, with 19 bases lying between them. In DNA, the CDR3 is TGCGCCAGCAGCCCTTCGTTCGTGGGGGATGCCTACAATGAGCAGTTCTTC. As protein: CASSPSFVGDAYNEQFF.

The CDR3 DNA is TGTGCCAGCAATCTTCCAGGGGTTGGGCACGAGCAGTACTTC. It translates to CASNLPGVGHEQYF. The chain uses TRBV3-1 and TRBJ2-5; possibly TRBD1 for D (6 bases). The J call could be wrong; TRBJ2-7 is a better fit for the DNA end. This CDR3 is built from 14 residues. CDR1 LGHDT and CDR2 YNNKEL come from the germline V gene (reference sequence).

This clonotype was seen more than once but under ten times. This chain joins TRBV3-1 and TRBJ2-7, with D possibly TRBD2 on 6 matching bases. From germline, CDR1 is LGHDT and CDR2 YNNKEL (reference sequence). CDR3 length: 17 residues. The V gene lost 4 bases and the J gene lost 8 bases, with 27 bases spanning the gap. The CDR3 loop is CASSPRVGLSQPTKQYF. DNA for the CDR3: TGTGCCAGCAGCCCACGCGTGGGACTTTCCCAACCTACGAAGCAGTACTTC.